Given below is one T cell receptor beta chain in context. This sample was included in a study of blood T cell repertoires in COVID-19. Overall study: The United States, Italy and Spain supplied acute and convalescent COVID-19 samples. Nucleic acid was either cDNA or gDNA, and it came from T cells, B-cell-depleted T cells, or PBMCs.

The CDR3 is made up of 17 amino acids. Germline assignment: CDR1 SGHDT and CDR2 YYEEEE. With 3 bases clipped from V and 2 bases from J, the junction kept 14 bases outside the gene matches. The table came from immunoSEQ multiplex PCR; TCRdb's copy has only in-frame clones and leaves some out. The sample has roughly 260,000 clones; roughly 82% are singletons. The sequence was collected from a woman older than 75 with active or convalescent COVID-19. The V gene is TRBV5-6, the J gene TRBJ2-7; 7 positions agree with TRBD1. Source material: peripheral blood. DNA of the CDR3: TGTGCCAGCAGCTCCGCATCCGGGGACAGCCTCGCCTACGAGCAGTACTTC. Translation: CASSSASGDSLAYEQYF.